This T cell receptor beta chain was recorded in a study of cytomegalovirus exposure and HLA in healthy donors. About the research overall: An earlier analysis found roughly 110 million unique TCR beta sequences from approximately 190 million T cells. Study conclusions and caveats: Cytomegalovirus-associated status was assigned to about 180 TCR beta chains. Some V segments, including TRBV6-2 and TRBV6-3, were excluded as indistinguishable. Published work reported that the classifier diagnosed cytomegalovirus status with high specificity and sensitivity.

This clone was observed a single time. Its cognate antigen is unknown. 13 Jbeta primers and 60 Vbeta primers were used for the PCR. Clones were read by immunoSEQ multiplex PCR, and TCRdb kept only the in-frame ones, dropping some. The sample contains approximately 120,000 clones, approximately 79% of which appear only once. CDR1 SGHTA and CDR2 FQGNSA come from the germline V gene. V dropped 4 bases and J dropped 4; count of bases not matched to a gene: 5. This CDR3 has 14 amino acids. V usage is TRBV7-2 and J usage is TRBJ1-2, with 8 bases lining up with TRBD1. Source material: PBMCs. The receptor was isolated from a young man in good health and CMV-seronegative. CDR3 in DNA: TGTGCCAGCAGCTCCAGCGGACAGGGCTATGGCTACACCTTC. This sequence encodes CASSSSGQGYGYTF.